This T cell receptor (beta chain) emerged from a study of identical twins' blood T cells. Per germline, CDR1 SGHRS and CDR2 YFSETQ. The CDR3 length is 15 residues. Unmatched junction bases numbered 4, after V lost 2 bases and J lost 1 base. TCRdb ran MiXCR on the 5' RACE reads and lists one entry per CDR3 protein. The profile covers roughly 340,000 distinct CDR3 sequences, with 25% to 35% appearing a single time and about 6.1% taken by the ten largest. The receptor was derived from a woman aged 18-49 years in good health. The sequencing input was PBMCs. The gene calls are TRBV5-1 and TRBJ2-3, with TRBD2 matching 7 bases. Here the CDR3 DNA reads TGCGCCAGCAGCTTCGGGGGGAGCTGCACAGATACGCAGTATTTT. This translates into CASSFGGSCTDTQYF.